The 29 T cell receptor beta chains in this list originate from one sample, sequenced in a study of blood T cell repertoires in COVID-19 (TCRdb year 2020). Libraries came from the immunoSEQ multiplex PCR assay. As stored in TCRdb, this immuneACCESS dataset retains in-frame rearrangements with V and J assigned. A fraction of the clones does not appear; measured against another copy, unresolved V genes explain less than half of the discrepancy, and the remainder lacks a known reason. The sample data list a few hundred thousand clones, and about 89% of these were observed just once. The ten largest account for roughly a tenth of the sample. Sequencing was performed on PBMCs or T cells enriched from blood (not recorded which). The source is a woman in her forties who had recovered from COVID-19.

The gene calls are TRBV7-8 and TRBJ1-1, with unresolved D. The length of the CDR3 is 16 residues. The V gene lost 0 bases and the J gene lost 1 base, with 12 bases spanning the gap. Germline V CDR1 and CDR2: SGHVS, FQNEAQ. CDR3 sequence reads: CASSLARRRQNTEAFF. CDR3 coding DNA: TGTGCCAGCAGCTTAGCGCGAAGGCGGCAGAACACTGAAGCTTTCTTT. Variable domain in full (rest from reference TRBV7-8 and TRBJ1-1): GAGVSQSPRYKVAKRGQDVALRCDPISGHVSLFWYQQALGQGPEFLTYFQNEAQLDKSGLPSDRFFAERPEGSVSTLKIQRTQQEDSAVYLCASSLARRRQNTEAFFGQGTRLTVV.

The V and J genes are TRBV7-2 and TRBJ1-4; possibly TRBD1 for D (6 bases). CDR3 length: 19 amino acids. The ends were cut back, 5 bases at V and 4 bases at J, with 26 bases in the middle. CDR1 is SGHTA and CDR2 is FQGNSA in the germline V gene. This CDR3 reads CASSIREGVPPRFNEKLFF. The CDR3 coding sequence is TGTGCCAGCAGCATTAGGGAGGGGGTCCCCCCTAGATTTAATGAAAAACTGTTTTTT.

This chain links TRBV5-4 with TRBJ2-7; D remains unclear. Trimming removed 4 bases from V and 5 bases from J, with 10 bases in between. CDR3 length equals 12 residues. Germline values: CDR1 SGHNT, CDR2 YYREEE (reference sequence). The CDR3 protein is CASSLAPNEQYF. The CDR3 nucleotides are TGTGCCAGCAGCCTCGCGCCCAACGAGCAGTACTTC. The variable domain in full, with the rest retrieved from reference TRBV5-4 and TRBJ2-7, is ETGVTQSPTHLIKTRGQQVTLRCSSQSGHNTVSWYQQALGQGPQFIFQYYREEENGRGNFPPRFSGLQFPNYSSELNVNALELDDSALYLCASSLAPNEQYFGPGTRLTVT.

This chain links TRBV5-6 with TRBJ2-2, with 8 positions matching TRBD2. Germline assignment: CDR1 SGHDT and CDR2 YYEEEE. Trimming took 0 bases from V and 3 from J; bases not matched to a gene: 4. The length of the CDR3 is 16 residues. DNA of the CDR3: TGTGCCAGCAGCTTGGTTAGCGGGACTTACACCGGGGAGCTGTTTTTT. It specifies CASSLVSGTYTGELFF.

V is TRBV30 and J is TRBJ1-1; unclear D gene. V dropped 2 bases and J dropped 11 bases, with 15 bases sitting between them. The germline V gene encodes CDR1 GTSNPN and CDR2 SVGIG (reference sequence). This CDR3 region has 12 residues. CDR3 in DNA: TGTGCCTGGAGTCCCGTGGAGAGAGGGGCTTTCTTT. The encoded protein is CAWSPVERGAFF.

The chain employs TRBV7-6 and TRBJ2-3; 12 bases line up with TRBD2. The CDR3 covers 16 residues. Germline V CDR1 and CDR2: SGHVS, FNYEAQ. The ends lost 4 bases at V and 2 bases at J; junction bases unmatched: 4. The CDR3 reads CASSSGLAGFTDTQYF. CDR3 coding DNA: TGTGCCAGCAGCTCGGGACTAGCGGGTTTCACAGATACGCAGTATTTT.

As DNA, the CDR3 is TGTGCCTGGGACAGTTACAAAAACATTCAGTACTTC. Its protein product is CAWDSYKNIQYF. The rearrangement links TRBV30 to TRBJ2-4; perhaps TRBD1 as D (5 bases). The V and J ends lost 5 bases and 3 bases respectively, with 8 bases between them. The CDR3 has 12 residues. CDR1 GTSNPN and CDR2 SVGIG come from the germline V gene (reference sequence).

The chain recombines TRBV18 with TRBJ2-1; D is unclear. V lost 4 bases and J 10 bases, leaving 14 bases between the germline ends. The CDR3 length is 13 residues. Germline CDR1 KGHSH, CDR2 LQKENI. As DNA, the CDR3 is TGTGCCAGCTCACTCGACTCCTTAGGCGAGCAGTTCTTC. This translates into CASSLDSLGEQFF. Drawing the rest from reference TRBV18 and TRBJ2-1, the complete variable domain is NAGVMQNPRHLVRRRGQEARLRCSPMKGHSHVYWYRQLPEEGLKFMVYLQKENIIDESGMPKERFSAEFPKEGPSILRIQQVVRGDSAAYFCASSLDSLGEQFFGPGTRLTVL.

The chain is built from TRBV7-2 and TRBJ1-4; TRBD1 matches at 10 bases. V shed 4 bases and J 8 bases; nucleotides not matched to a gene: 4. This CDR3 has 14 residues. Germline assignment: CDR1 SGHTA and CDR2 FQGNSA. The CDR3 DNA sequence: TGTGCCAGCAGCTCGGGACAGGGGCGGGAAAAACTGTTTTTT. This encodes CASSSGQGREKLFF.

Here the CDR3 reads CASSSTGTGIGYEQYF. The CDR3 nucleotides read TGTGCCAGCAGCTCGACGGGGACAGGGATTGGCTACGAGCAGTACTTC. The rearrangement uses TRBV7-2 and TRBJ2-7; 9 nucleotides agree with TRBD1. The CDR3 contains 16 residues. CDR1 and CDR2 (germline): SGHTA, FQGNSA. J gave up 3 bases and V 4 bases, and 10 bases lay outside the gene matches.

V gene TRBV3-1 (or the pseudogene TRBV3-2) combines with J gene TRBJ1-3; perhaps TRBD1 as D (6 bases). Trimming removed 1 base at V and 1 base at J, with 14 bases between. This CDR3 is built from 17 residues. Germline lookup yields CDR1 LGHDT and CDR2 YNNKEL (reference sequence). CDR3 amino acids: CASSQGRRQASGNTIYF. The CDR3 DNA sequence: TGTGCCAGCAGCCAAGGAAGGCGACAGGCGTCTGGAAACACCATATATTTT.

The J gene is TRBJ1-1, the V gene TRBV7-2, with TRBD1 matching 7 bases. V shed 1 base, J shed 7 bases, and the junction held 6 bases outside the gene matches. The CDR3 runs to 14 residues. The germline CDR1 and CDR2 sequences are SGHTA and FQGNSA. The CDR3 nucleotides read TGTGCCAGCAGCTTAGAGACAGGGCAATTTGAAGCTTTCTTT. Its translation: CASSLETGQFEAFF.

The V call is TRBV2, the J call TRBJ2-5; the D gene is possibly TRBD1 (5 bases). Looked up from germline, CDR1 is SNHLY and CDR2 is FYNNEI. The CDR3 is 13 amino acids. Trimming left V 6 bases short and J 1 base short, with 9 bases between. The CDR3 spells CASRTDSQETQYF. The DNA for the CDR3 is TGTGCCAGCAGGACCGACAGCCAAGAGACCCAGTACTTC.

The rearrangement uses TRBV27 and TRBJ1-6; weak D call: TRBD1 (5 bases). With 3 bases removed from V and 8 bases from J, the gap between germline ends came to 17 bases. CDR3 length: 16 residues. From germline, CDR1 is MNHEY and CDR2 SMNVEV (reference sequence). In DNA, the CDR3 is TGTGCCAGCAGTTTTAGGGTAGTACAGGCCGATTCACCCCTCCACTTT. Amino acid sequence: CASSFRVVQADSPLHF.

The rearrangement joins TRBV28 to TRBJ1-2; 7 bases line up with TRBD1. CDR3 length: 11 amino acids. Trimming took 8 bases from V and 6 from J; bases not matched to a gene: 3. In germline, CDR1 is MDHEN, CDR2 SYDVKM. The CDR3 DNA is TGTGCCAGCGAGGGGGCACATGGCTACACCTTC. Its translation is CASEGAHGYTF.

This sequence joins TRBV5-1 and TRBJ2-2, with TRBD1 matching 8 bases. Unmatched junction bases numbered 6, after V lost 2 bases and J lost 6 bases. The CDR3 contains 15 residues. Germline V CDR1 and CDR2: SGHRS, YFSETQ. The CDR3 loop reads CASSFRQGMAGELFF. The CDR3 coding sequence is TGCGCCAGCAGCTTCCGACAGGGGATGGCCGGGGAGCTGTTTTTT. The whole variable domain, remainder taken from reference TRBV5-1 and TRBJ2-2, is KAGVTQTPRYLIKTRGQQVTLSCSPISGHRSVSWYQQTPGQGLQFLFEYFSETQRNKGNFPGRFSGRQFSNSRSEMNVSTLELGDSALYLCASSFRQGMAGELFFGEGSRLTVL.

This clone came up a few times. The chain links TRBV28 to TRBJ2-7; 13 nucleotides match TRBD2. The CDR3 has 16 amino acids. Trimming at V came to 6 bases and at J to 1 base, leaving 6 bases not matched to a gene. Looked up from germline, CDR1 is MDHEN and CDR2 is SYDVKM. CDR3: CASSLGLAGDSYEQYF. The CDR3 DNA follows: TGTGCCAGCAGCCTTGGACTAGCGGGGGATTCCTACGAGCAGTACTTC.

This sequence joins TRBV6-2 or TRBV6-3 and TRBJ1-1; perhaps TRBD1 as D (5 bases). CDR1 is MNHEY, CDR2 SVGEGT, per germline. This CDR3 contains 13 residues. The V end was cut by 6 bases, the J end by 1 base, with 9 bases between. The CDR3 sequence is CASSSDRNTEAFF. The CDR3, as DNA: TGTGCCAGCAGCTCCGACAGGAACACTGAAGCTTTCTTT.

The chain recombines TRBV19 with TRBJ2-1, with a possible D match to TRBD1 (6 bases). CDR1 LNHDA and CDR2 SQIVND come from the germline V gene (reference sequence). The V and J ends lost 7 bases and 3 bases respectively, with 19 bases between them. This CDR3 contains 16 residues. The CDR3 DNA follows: TGTGCCAGTACCACAACCTGGGGGCTAATCTACAATGAGCAGTTCTTC. Translated: CASTTTWGLIYNEQFF. The full variable domain, rest sourced from reference TRBV19 and TRBJ2-1, is DGGITQSPKYLFRKEGQNVTLSCEQNLNHDAMYWYRQDPGQGLRLIYYSQIVNDFQKGDIAEGYSVSREKKESFPLTVTSAQKNPTAFYLCASTTTWGLIYNEQFFGPGTRLTVL.

The chain has TRBV4-3 and TRBJ2-5; 9 bases map to TRBD1. The ends lost 6 bases at V and 5 bases at J; junction bases unmatched: 10. The CDR3 covers 15 residues. Germline CDR1 is LGHNA and CDR2 is YSLEER. CDR3 sequence (DNA): TGCGCCAGCAGTTCCGGGACAGGGACGTTTGAGACCCAGTACTTC. Encoded protein: CASSSGTGTFETQYF.

This sequence joins TRBV7-6 and TRBJ2-2, with 10 bases aligning to TRBD1. The J segment lost 4 bases and the V segment lost 5 bases, leaving 7 bases of the junction unmatched. The V gene's germline CDR1 is SGHVS and CDR2 FNYEAQ. The CDR3 consists of 16 residues. The CDR3 is CASSHRTGGGTGELFF. The CDR3 DNA sequence: TGTGCCAGCAGCCACAGGACAGGGGGGGGCACCGGGGAGCTGTTTTTT.

The chain has TRBV6-5 and TRBJ1-2; D not certain. V lost 0 bases, J lost 0 bases, and 11 bases lay in between. The CDR3 extends over 16 amino acids. Germline V gene lookup returns CDR1 MNHEY and CDR2 SVGAGI. The CDR3 nucleotides are TGTGCCAGCAGTTACTCGATACAGATTTCTAACTATGGCTACACCTTC. This sequence encodes CASSYSIQISNYGYTF.

The CDR3 DNA is TGTGCCAGCAGCGTAGACCCTACCGGGGAGACCCAGTACTTC. Its protein is CASSVDPTGETQYF. The chain has TRBV9 and TRBJ2-5; no definite D call. The CDR3 sequence is 14 residues long. The ends were cut back, 0 bases at V and 5 bases at J, with 11 bases in the middle. The V gene's germline CDR1 is SGDLS and CDR2 YYNGEE.

The chain has TRBV19 and TRBJ1-5; unclear D gene. V was pared by 5 bases and J by 7 bases, with 9 bases between. Looked up from germline, CDR1 is LNHDA and CDR2 is SQIVND (reference sequence). The CDR3 is made up of 12 amino acids. In nucleotides, the CDR3 is TGTGCCAGTAGTTCCCCTCCCCAGCCCCAGCATTTT. It encodes CASSSPPQPQHF.

The chain uses TRBV5-5 and TRBJ1-2, with D possibly being TRBD1 (6 bases). V shed 0 bases and J shed 5 bases, with 17 bases lying between them. The germline V gene has CDR1 SGHKS and CDR2 YYEKEE (reference sequence). There are 16 residues in the CDR3. In DNA, the CDR3 is TGTGCCAGCAGCTTGGTCCAGGGGCTAAACTTGTATGGCTACACCTTC. This sequence encodes CASSLVQGLNLYGYTF.

The V call is TRBV2, the J call TRBJ1-3; 10 nucleotides match TRBD1. Germline CDR1 and CDR2: SNHLY and FYNNEI. This CDR3 is 16 amino acids long. V was clipped by 6 bases and J by 1 base; unmatched bases: 6. The CDR3 DNA reads TGTGCCAGCAGAAGGGACAGGGGTTGGTCTGGAAACACCATATATTTT. Translation: CASRRDRGWSGNTIYF.

The chain uses TRBV7-2 and TRBJ1-2, with D uncertain. The CDR3 has 12 amino acids. V lost 0 bases, J lost 9 bases, and 8 bases lay in between. Per germline, CDR1 SGHTA and CDR2 FQGNSA. The CDR3 nucleotides read TGTGCCAGCAGCTTAGCGGCAGGCCGCTACACCTTC. Translated, it gives CASSLAAGRYTF.

The chain carries TRBV3-1 (or the pseudogene TRBV3-2) and TRBJ2-5; D perhaps matches TRBD2 (6 bases). The CDR3 loop spans 18 amino acids. The ends were cut back, 0 bases at V and 5 bases at J, with 22 bases in the middle. In germline, CDR1 is LGHDT, CDR2 YNNKEL (reference sequence). In nucleotides, the CDR3 is TGTGCCAGCAGCCAAGAGAGGTACTCGCATAGAGGGAGGGAGACCCAGTACTTC. Its translation is CASSQERYSHRGRETQYF.

This clone was counted a few times. Different DNA sequences within this sample yield the same CDR3. This chain connects TRBV7-9 to TRBJ1-5, with 11 bases that match TRBD1. The CDR3 spans 15 residues. CDR1 is SEHNR and CDR2 is FQNEAQ in the germline V gene (reference sequence). The V segment lost 1 base and the J segment 5 bases; nucleotides outside the gene matches: 1. Here the CDR3 reads CASSLGDRGDQPQHF. The CDR3 coding sequence is TGTGCCAGCAGCTTAGGGGACAGGGGGGATCAGCCCCAGCATTTT.